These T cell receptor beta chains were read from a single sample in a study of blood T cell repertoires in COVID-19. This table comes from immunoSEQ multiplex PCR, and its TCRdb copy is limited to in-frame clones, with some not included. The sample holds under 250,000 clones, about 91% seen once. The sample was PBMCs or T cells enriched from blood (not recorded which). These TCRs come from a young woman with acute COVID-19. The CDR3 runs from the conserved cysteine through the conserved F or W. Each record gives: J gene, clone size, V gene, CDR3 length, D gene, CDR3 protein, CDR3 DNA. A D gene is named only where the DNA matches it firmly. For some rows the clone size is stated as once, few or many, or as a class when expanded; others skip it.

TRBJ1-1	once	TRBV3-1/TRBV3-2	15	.	CASSAQPTENTEAFF	TGTGCCAGCAGCGCACAACCCACAGAGAACACTGAAGCTTTCTTT
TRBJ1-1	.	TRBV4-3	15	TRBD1	CASSQDTGGVTEAFF	TGCGCCAGCAGCCAAGACACAGGGGGAGTCACTGAAGCTTTCTTT
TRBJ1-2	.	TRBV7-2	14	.	CASSLRQHSYGYTF	TGTGCCAGCAGCTTAAGACAGCACAGCTATGGCTACACCTTC
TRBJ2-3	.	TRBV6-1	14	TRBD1	CASSEGQGTDTQYF	TGTGCCAGCAGTGAGGGACAGGGCACAGATACGCAGTATTTT
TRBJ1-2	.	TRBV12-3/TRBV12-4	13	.	CASSLEANYGYTF	TGTGCCAGCAGTTTGGAGGCTAACTATGGCTACACCTTC
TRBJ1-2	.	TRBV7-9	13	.	CASSGVRGYGYTF	TGTGCCAGCAGCGGGGTTCGGGGCTATGGCTACACCTTC
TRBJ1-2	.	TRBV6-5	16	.	CASSYSIYPGNYGYTF	TGTGCCAGCAGTTACTCGATTTATCCCGGGAACTATGGCTACACCTTC
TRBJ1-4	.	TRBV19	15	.	CASSPTATGYEKLFF	TGTGCCAGTAGTCCGACAGCCACCGGGTACGAAAAACTGTTTTTT
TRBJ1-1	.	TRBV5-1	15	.	CASSFSTGLNTEAFF	TGCGCCAGCAGCTTCAGCACAGGGCTGAACACTGAAGCTTTCTTT
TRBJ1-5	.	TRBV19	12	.	CASRKQNQPQHF	TGTGCCAGTAGGAAACAGAATCAGCCCCAGCATTTT
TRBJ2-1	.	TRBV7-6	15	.	CASSLNAGSYNEQFF	TGTGCCAGCAGCTTAAATGCGGGGTCCTACAATGAGCAGTTCTTC
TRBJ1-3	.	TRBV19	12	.	CASSIIGNTIYF	TGTGCCAGTAGTATCATTGGAAACACCATATATTTT
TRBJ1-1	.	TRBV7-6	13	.	CASSLVAGGLAFF	TGTGCCAGCAGCTTAGTGGCAGGAGGCTTAGCTTTCTTT
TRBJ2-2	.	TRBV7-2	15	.	CASSFRGKYAGELFF	TGTGCCAGCAGCTTCCGGGGAAAGTATGCCGGGGAGCTGTTTTTT
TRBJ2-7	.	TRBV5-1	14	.	CASSSGDLGYEQYF	TGCGCCAGCAGCTCAGGGGATCTAGGCTACGAGCAGTACTTC
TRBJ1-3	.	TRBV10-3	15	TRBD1	CAISEPGTGGNTIYF	TGTGCCATCAGTGAGCCCGGGACAGGGGGAAACACCATATATTTT
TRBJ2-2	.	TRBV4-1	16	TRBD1	CASSQSTGTNTGELFF	TGCGCCAGCAGCCAGTCGACAGGGACGAACACCGGGGAGCTGTTTTTT